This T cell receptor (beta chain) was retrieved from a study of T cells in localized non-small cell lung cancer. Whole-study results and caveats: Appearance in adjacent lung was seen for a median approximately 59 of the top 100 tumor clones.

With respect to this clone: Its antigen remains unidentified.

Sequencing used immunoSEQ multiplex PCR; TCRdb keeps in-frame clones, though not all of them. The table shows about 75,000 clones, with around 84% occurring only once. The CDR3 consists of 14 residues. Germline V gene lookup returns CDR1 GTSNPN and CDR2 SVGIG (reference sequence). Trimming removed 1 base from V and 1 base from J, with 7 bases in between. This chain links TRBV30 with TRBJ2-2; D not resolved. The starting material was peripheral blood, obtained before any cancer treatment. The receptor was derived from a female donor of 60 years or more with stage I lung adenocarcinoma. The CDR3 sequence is CAWSELLNTGELFF. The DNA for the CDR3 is TGTGCCTGGAGTGAGTTACTGAACACCGGGGAGCTGTTTTTT.